The 4 T cell receptor beta chains below come from one sample, sequenced in a study of T cells in Graves' hyperthyroidism and ophthalmopathy. It was RNA transcripts that yielded the amplified TCR beta CDR3 regions. The HTBI primer set drove a first-round RT-PCR of the TCR CDR3. TCRdb re-derived calls from the multiplex PCR reads in MiXCR, one entry per CDR3 protein. The table records some 800,000 distinct CDR3 sequences, over 35% of them present only once. Sequenced sample: blood. The receptors were gathered from a man aged 18-30 years with Graves' hyperthyroidism.

This clonotype was seen ten or more times. V is TRBV10-2 and J is TRBJ1-5; D is uncertain. Trimming took off 2 bases at V and 1 base at J, with 9 bases between the two ends. This CDR3 comprises 15 residues. Germline V CDR1 and CDR2: WSHSY, SAAADI. This chain's CDR3 is CASSEPDRSNQPQHF. In nucleotides, the CDR3 is TGCGCCAGCAGTGAGCCGGACCGAAGCAATCAGCCCCAGCATTTT.

This clonotype has ten or more counts. V gene TRBV29-1 combines with J gene TRBJ2-7, with D unclear. CDR3 length: 12 amino acids. V shed 3 bases and J shed 5 bases, with 11 bases lying between them. Per germline, CDR1 SQVTM and CDR2 ANQGSEA. The CDR3 loop is CSVDSGINEQYF. Written as DNA, the CDR3 is TGCAGCGTTGATTCTGGGATCAACGAGCAGTACTTC.

This chain connects TRBV6-5 to TRBJ1-1; tentative D call: TRBD1 (5 bases). The ends were cut back, 2 bases at V and 3 bases at J, with 19 bases in the middle. The CDR3 consists of 17 residues. Per germline, CDR1 MNHEY and CDR2 SVGAGI. CDR3 DNA: TGTGCCAGCAGTTACGTGGGTACGGGACTTCCTGACACTGAAGCTTTCTTT. This codes for CASSYVGTGLPDTEAFF.

The chain links TRBV10-2 to TRBJ1-6; D not certain. This CDR3 is built from 14 residues. CDR1 is WSHSY, CDR2 SAAADI, per germline. Trimming took off 2 bases at V and 9 bases at J, with 11 bases between the two ends. Here the CDR3 reads CASSETGISSPLHF. The CDR3 DNA reads as TGCGCCAGCAGTGAGACGGGGATTAGTTCACCCCTCCACTTT.